These 18 T cell receptor beta chains originate from one sample sequenced in a study of beta chain features in type 1 diabetes. The investigators reverse transcribed all of the isolated RNA, so they sequenced expressed TCRB transcripts. The table came from immunoSEQ multiplex PCR; TCRdb's copy has only in-frame clones and leaves some out. The sample includes about 620,000 clones, around 16% of them seen just once. The sequencing sample was made of naive CD4+ T cells from blood. Source of these receptors: a man between 18 and 35 years old in good health.

This clone has just a few counts. CDR3 sequence: CASSLTFLGDTQYF. The CDR3 DNA reads as TGTGCCAGCAGCTTAACCTTTTTAGGGGATACGCAGTATTTT. This sequence joins TRBV7-9 and TRBJ2-3; D is uncertain. The CDR3 consists of 14 residues. Germline V gene data show CDR1 as SEHNR and CDR2 as FQNEAQ (reference sequence). V gave up 2 bases and J gave up 6 bases, with 12 bases separating them.

This clone was detected a few times. V gene TRBV7-9 combines with J gene TRBJ1-2; TRBD1 aligns across 9 bases. Germline V lookup: CDR1 SEHNR, CDR2 FQNEAQ (reference sequence). The CDR3 sequence is 14 residues long. Trimming took 6 bases from V and 4 from J; bases not matched to a gene: 6. The CDR3 DNA is TGTGCCAGCAGTCAACAGGGGGCTACCTATGGCTACACCTTC. Its protein product is CASSQQGATYGYTF.

Points on this clone: The identical CDR3 is also encoded by other nucleotide sequences in the sample. The chain has TRBV14 and TRBJ2-1; 9 bases match TRBD1. Per germline, CDR1 SGHDN and CDR2 FVKESK. Trimming at V came to 6 bases and at J to 0 bases, leaving 3 bases not matched to a gene. The CDR3 is 15 residues long. The CDR3 loop is CASRGTGYSYNEQFF. The CDR3 DNA sequence: TGTGCCAGCAGGGGGACAGGGTACTCCTACAATGAGCAGTTCTTC.

The CDR3 protein is CASSLLAGFTDTQYF. CDR3 DNA: TGCGCCAGCAGCTTACTAGCGGGGTTCACAGATACGCAGTATTTT. This rearrangement joins TRBV5-1 to TRBJ2-3; 10 bases line up with TRBD2. Germline assignment: CDR1 SGHRS and CDR2 YFSETQ. This CDR3 contains 15 residues. J lost 2 bases, V lost 2 bases, and 2 bases had no gene match.

This chain links TRBV7-6 with TRBJ1-1; 11 nucleotides line up with TRBD1. J lost 3 bases, V lost 6 bases, and 9 bases had no gene match. The CDR3 covers 16 residues. The germline gives CDR1 SGHVS, CDR2 FNYEAQ. This chain's CDR3 is CASRSGQGGGYTEAFF. The CDR3 nucleotides read TGTGCCAGCAGGTCGGGACAGGGGGGAGGGTACACTGAAGCTTTCTTT.

This clone has only a few counts. This rearrangement joins TRBV6-5 to TRBJ2-5; the match to TRBD1 covers 10 bases. Germline loops: CDR1 MNHEY, CDR2 SVGAGI. The CDR3 covers 15 residues. Trimming removed 2 bases from V and 2 bases from J; junction bases left unmatched: 2. The CDR3 bases are TGTGCCAGCAGTTACAGGGGACAGGGGCAAGAGACCCAGTACTTC. Its protein is CASSYRGQGQETQYF.

This clone has just a few counts. The V gene is TRBV27, the J gene TRBJ1-6, with unresolved D. This CDR3 is built from 14 residues. V lost 7 bases and J lost 0, with 7 bases in between. The germline gives CDR1 MNHEY, CDR2 SMNVEV (reference sequence). The CDR3, as DNA: TGTGCCAGCACCAAGGACTCCTATAATTCACCCCTCCACTTT. As protein: CASTKDSYNSPLHF.

This clone was observed a handful of times. This chain joins TRBV29-1 and TRBJ2-5; D may correspond to TRBD1 or TRBD2 (6 bases each). V was cut by 6 bases and J by 3 bases, with 17 bases left in between. This CDR3 has 14 residues. CDR1 and CDR2 (germline): SQVTM, ANQGSEA. The CDR3 DNA sequence: TGCAGCGTGGCCCCGGGGGCCCGGGAAGAGACCCAGTACTTC. Translating it yields CSVAPGAREETQYF.

This sequence joins TRBV21-1 and TRBJ2-7; TRBD1 was called by the table and not checked on the DNA. TRBV21-1 is designated a pseudogene. This CDR3 is built from 17 residues. The CDR3 region is CASSKGGTGRRSYEQYF. DNA for the CDR3: TGTGCCAGCAGCAAAGGGGGGACAGGGAGGAGGTCCTACGAGCAGTACTTC.

V is TRBV29-1 and J is TRBJ2-2; D gene unclear. The length of the CDR3 is 13 residues. In germline, CDR1 is SQVTM, CDR2 ANQGSEA. V was clipped by 7 bases and J by 4 bases, with 13 bases between them. This CDR3 reads CSGGTRLTGELFF. CDR3 sequence (DNA): TGCAGCGGTGGAACCCGACTCACCGGGGAGCTGTTTTTT.

The J gene is TRBJ2-1, the V gene TRBV5-1; D may be TRBD1 or TRBD2 (6 bases each). CDR3 length equals 16 residues. V gave up 3 bases and J gave up 7 bases, with 20 bases separating them. Germline V gives CDR1 SGHRS, CDR2 YFSETQ. The CDR3 loop reads CASSSSLGGQVNEQFF. The CDR3 DNA reads as TGCGCCAGCAGCTCCTCCCTGGGGGGCCAGGTAAATGAGCAGTTCTTC.

The V call is TRBV5-1, the J call TRBJ1-2; tentatively, D is TRBD1 (5 bases). This CDR3 region has 14 residues. Germline V CDR1 and CDR2: SGHRS, YFSETQ. V dropped 1 base and J dropped 4 bases, with 11 bases sitting between them. The CDR3 reads CASSLLPGPYGYTF. CDR3 nucleotides: TGCGCCAGCAGCTTGCTACCAGGGCCCTATGGCTACACCTTC.

The chain links TRBV6-5 to TRBJ2-7; TRBD2 matches at 12 bases. Germline values: CDR1 MNHEY, CDR2 SVGAGI. V shed 6 bases, J shed 1 base, and the junction held 4 bases outside the gene matches. The CDR3 is 15 residues long. The CDR3 region is CASRRLAGESYEQYF. Written as DNA, the CDR3 is TGTGCCAGCAGACGACTAGCGGGGGAGTCCTACGAGCAGTACTTC.

The J gene is TRBJ2-3, the V gene TRBV4-1; weak D call: TRBD1 (6 bases). CDR3 size: 14 residues. Germline V gene data show CDR1 as MGHRA and CDR2 as YSYEKL. V was pared by 1 base and J by 2 bases, with 7 bases between. The CDR3 loop reads CASSQGTVTDTQYF. The CDR3 DNA reads TGCGCCAGCAGCCAAGGGACAGTCACAGATACGCAGTATTTT.

The chain combines TRBV5-1 with TRBJ2-5; TRBD2 agrees at 7 bases. Germline V gives CDR1 SGHRS, CDR2 YFSETQ. The CDR3 extends over 14 amino acids. With V trimmed by 3 bases and J by 1 base, 3 bases remained unmatched. The CDR3 spells CASSSGLVQETQYF. The CDR3 region has the DNA TGCGCCAGCAGCTCAGGACTAGTCCAAGAGACCCAGTACTTC.

In its sample, this clone was seen a few times. The chain joins TRBV18 to TRBJ1-5, with no clear D. Trimming stripped 1 base from V and 1 base from J, with 2 bases between. The CDR3 consists of 13 residues. The germline V gene encodes CDR1 KGHSH and CDR2 LQKENI. The CDR3, as DNA: TGTGCCAGCTCACCACAGAGCAATCAGCCCCAGCATTTT. Translation: CASSPQSNQPQHF.

This clone was detected a few times. This chain connects TRBV30 to TRBJ1-2; D is undetermined. The CDR3 contains 14 residues. Germline V gene lookup returns CDR1 GTSNPN and CDR2 SVGIG (reference sequence). V lost 2 bases to trimming and J lost 8 bases, with 18 bases between them. CDR3 residues: CAWSPRPAGWGYTF. DNA of the CDR3: TGTGCCTGGAGTCCCCGACCGGCAGGTTGGGGCTACACCTTC. Variable domain in full (rest from reference TRBV30 and TRBJ1-2): SQTIHQWPATLVQPVGSPLSLECTVEGTSNPNLYWYRQAAGRGLQLLFYSVGIGQISSEVPQNLSASRPQDRQFILSSKKLLLSDSGFYLCAWSPRPAGWGYTFGSGTRLTVV.

The chain is built from TRBV9 and TRBJ2-3; 7 nucleotides agree with TRBD1. Germline values: CDR1 SGDLS, CDR2 YYNGEE. This CDR3 spans 14 amino acids. Germline trimming cut 7 bases from V and 2 bases from J; bases unmatched to any gene: 7. CDR3 sequence: CASGQGESTDTQYF. The CDR3 coding sequence is TGTGCCAGCGGGCAGGGGGAGTCCACAGATACGCAGTATTTT.